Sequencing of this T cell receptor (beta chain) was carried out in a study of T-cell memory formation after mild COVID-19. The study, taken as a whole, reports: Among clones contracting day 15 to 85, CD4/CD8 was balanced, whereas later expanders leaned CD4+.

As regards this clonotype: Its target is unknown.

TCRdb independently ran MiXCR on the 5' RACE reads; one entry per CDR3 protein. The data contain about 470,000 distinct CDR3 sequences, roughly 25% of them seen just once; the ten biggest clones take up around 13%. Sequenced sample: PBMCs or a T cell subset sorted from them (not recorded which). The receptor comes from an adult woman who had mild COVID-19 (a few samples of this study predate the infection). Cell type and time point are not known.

The CDR3 DNA reads TGCAGTGCTAGAGGCCGTACAGGGCCCCTTAGCAATCAGCCCCAGCATTTT. As protein: CSARGRTGPLSNQPQHF. The V gene is TRBV20-1, the J gene TRBJ1-5; weak D call: TRBD1 (6 bases). V was shortened by 1 base and J by 0 bases, with 16 bases between the two germline ends. CDR1 and CDR2 from the germline V gene are DFQATT and SNEGSKA (reference sequence). The CDR3 sequence is 17 residues long.